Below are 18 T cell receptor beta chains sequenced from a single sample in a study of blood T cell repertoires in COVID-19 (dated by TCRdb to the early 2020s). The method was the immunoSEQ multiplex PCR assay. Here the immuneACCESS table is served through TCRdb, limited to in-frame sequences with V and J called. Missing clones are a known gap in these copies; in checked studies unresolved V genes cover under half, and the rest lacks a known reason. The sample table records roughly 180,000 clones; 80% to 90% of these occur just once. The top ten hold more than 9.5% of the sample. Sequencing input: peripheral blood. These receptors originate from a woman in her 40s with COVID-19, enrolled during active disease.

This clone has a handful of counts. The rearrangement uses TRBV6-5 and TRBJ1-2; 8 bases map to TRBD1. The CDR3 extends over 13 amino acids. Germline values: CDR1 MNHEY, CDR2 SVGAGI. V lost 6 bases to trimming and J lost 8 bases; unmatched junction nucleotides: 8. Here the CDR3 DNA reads TGTGCCAGCAGATCCGGACAGGGAGACGGCTACACCTTC. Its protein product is CASRSGQGDGYTF.

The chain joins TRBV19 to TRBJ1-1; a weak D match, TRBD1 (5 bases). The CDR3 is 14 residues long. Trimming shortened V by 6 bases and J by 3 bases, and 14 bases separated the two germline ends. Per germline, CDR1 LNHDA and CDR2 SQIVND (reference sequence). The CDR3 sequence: CASSSAGTHTEAFF. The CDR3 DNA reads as TGTGCCAGTAGCTCCGCCGGGACTCACACTGAAGCTTTCTTT.

The CDR3 bases are TGCGCCAGCAGCTTGGCTCCAGAAGAGACCCAGTACTTC. Amino acid sequence: CASSLAPEETQYF. The gene calls are TRBV5-1 and TRBJ2-5, with D unresolved. This CDR3 has 13 amino acids. V was clipped by 0 bases and J by 3 bases, with 6 bases between them. Per germline, CDR1 SGHRS and CDR2 YFSETQ. The full variable domain, with the rest looked up from reference TRBV5-1 and TRBJ2-5, is KAGVTQTPRYLIKTRGQQVTLSCSPISGHRSVSWYQQTPGQGLQFLFEYFSETQRNKGNFPGRFSGRQFSNSRSEMNVSTLELGDSALYLCASSLAPEETQYFGPGTRLLVL.

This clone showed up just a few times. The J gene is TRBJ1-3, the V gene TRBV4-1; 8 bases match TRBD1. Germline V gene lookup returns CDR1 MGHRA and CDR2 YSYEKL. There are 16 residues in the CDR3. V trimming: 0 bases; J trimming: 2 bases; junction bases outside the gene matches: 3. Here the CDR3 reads CASSQDATGAGNTIYF. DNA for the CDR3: TGCGCCAGCAGCCAAGATGCGACAGGGGCTGGAAACACCATATATTTT.

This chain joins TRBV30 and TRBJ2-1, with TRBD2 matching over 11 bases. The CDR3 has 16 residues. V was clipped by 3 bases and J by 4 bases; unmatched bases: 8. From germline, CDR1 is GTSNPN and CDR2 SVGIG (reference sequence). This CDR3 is CAWRSSGGGRYNEQFF. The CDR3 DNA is TGTGCCTGGAGGAGTAGCGGGGGGGGCCGATACAATGAGCAGTTCTTC.

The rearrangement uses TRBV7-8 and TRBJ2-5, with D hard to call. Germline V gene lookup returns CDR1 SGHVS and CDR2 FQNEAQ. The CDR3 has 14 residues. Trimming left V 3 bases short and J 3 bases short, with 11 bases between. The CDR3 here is CASSFLAPKETQYF. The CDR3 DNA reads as TGTGCCAGCAGCTTTTTAGCCCCAAAAGAGACCCAGTACTTC. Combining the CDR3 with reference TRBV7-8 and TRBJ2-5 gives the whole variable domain GAGVSQSPRYKVAKRGQDVALRCDPISGHVSLFWYQQALGQGPEFLTYFQNEAQLDKSGLPSDRFFAERPEGSVSTLKIQRTQQEDSAVYLCASSFLAPKETQYFGPGTRLLVL.

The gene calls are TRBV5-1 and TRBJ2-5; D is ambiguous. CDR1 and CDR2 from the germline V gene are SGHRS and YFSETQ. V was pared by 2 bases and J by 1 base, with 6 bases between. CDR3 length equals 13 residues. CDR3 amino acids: CASSFSVQETQYF. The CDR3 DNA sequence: TGCGCCAGCAGCTTCTCTGTCCAAGAGACCCAGTACTTC.

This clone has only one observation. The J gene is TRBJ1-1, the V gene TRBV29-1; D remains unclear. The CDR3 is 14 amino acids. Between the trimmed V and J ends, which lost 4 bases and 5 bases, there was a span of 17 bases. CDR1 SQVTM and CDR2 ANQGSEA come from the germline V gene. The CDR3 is CSVVVSRIVTEAFF. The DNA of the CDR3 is TGCAGCGTTGTGGTTTCGCGCATCGTGACTGAAGCTTTCTTT.

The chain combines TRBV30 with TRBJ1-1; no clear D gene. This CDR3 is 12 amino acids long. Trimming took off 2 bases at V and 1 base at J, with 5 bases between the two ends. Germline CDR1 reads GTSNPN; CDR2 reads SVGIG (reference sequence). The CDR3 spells CAWSIQNTEAFF. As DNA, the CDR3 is TGTGCCTGGAGTATCCAGAACACTGAAGCTTTCTTT.

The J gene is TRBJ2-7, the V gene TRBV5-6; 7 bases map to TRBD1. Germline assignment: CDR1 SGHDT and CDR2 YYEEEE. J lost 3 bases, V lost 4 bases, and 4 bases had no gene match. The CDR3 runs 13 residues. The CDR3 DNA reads TGTGCCAGCAGCCAGGGACAGTACTACGAGCAGTACGTC. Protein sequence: CASSQGQYYEQYV.

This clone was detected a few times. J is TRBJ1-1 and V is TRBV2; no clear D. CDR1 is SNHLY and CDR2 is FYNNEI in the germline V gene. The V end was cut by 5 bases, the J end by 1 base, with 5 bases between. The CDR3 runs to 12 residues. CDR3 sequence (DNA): TGTGCCAGCAGTACGAGGAACACTGAAGCTTTCTTT. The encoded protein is CASSTRNTEAFF.

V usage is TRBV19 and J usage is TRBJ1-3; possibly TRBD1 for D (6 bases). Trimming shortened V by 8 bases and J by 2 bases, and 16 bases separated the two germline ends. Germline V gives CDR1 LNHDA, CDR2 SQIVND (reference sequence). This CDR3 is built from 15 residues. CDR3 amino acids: CASATGSAAGNTIYF. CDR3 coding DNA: TGTGCCAGTGCAACAGGGAGCGCCGCTGGAAACACCATATATTTT.

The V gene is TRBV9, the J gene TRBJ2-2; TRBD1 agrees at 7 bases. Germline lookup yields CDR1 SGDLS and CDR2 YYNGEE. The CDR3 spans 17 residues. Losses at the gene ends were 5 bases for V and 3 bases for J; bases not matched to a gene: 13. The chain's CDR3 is CASSYYPGQRDTGELFF. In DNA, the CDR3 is TGTGCCAGCAGTTACTATCCGGGACAGAGAGACACCGGGGAGCTGTTTTTT.

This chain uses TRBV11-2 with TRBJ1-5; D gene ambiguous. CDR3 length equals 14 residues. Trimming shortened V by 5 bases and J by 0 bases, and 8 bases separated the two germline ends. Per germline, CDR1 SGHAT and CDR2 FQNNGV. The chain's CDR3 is CASSTTYSNQPQHF. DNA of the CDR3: TGTGCCAGCAGCACCACCTATAGCAATCAGCCCCAGCATTTT.

In DNA form, the CDR3 reads TGTGCCAGCATGTCGGGGGGAGGGGTAAGAGGCTACACCTTC. Its protein product is CASMSGGGVRGYTF. V usage is TRBV6-5 and J usage is TRBJ1-2, with a possible D match to TRBD1 (5 bases). V lost 7 bases to trimming and J lost 8 bases, with 20 bases between them. CDR1 is MNHEY, CDR2 SVGAGI, per germline. This CDR3 has 14 amino acids.

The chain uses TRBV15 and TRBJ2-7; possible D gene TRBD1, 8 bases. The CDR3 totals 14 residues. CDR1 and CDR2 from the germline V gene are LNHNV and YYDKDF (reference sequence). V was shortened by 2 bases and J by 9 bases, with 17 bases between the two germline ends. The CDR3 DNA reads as TGTGCCACCAGCAGAAAAGGACAGGGAGGGCCGCAGTACTTC. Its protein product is CATSRKGQGGPQYF.

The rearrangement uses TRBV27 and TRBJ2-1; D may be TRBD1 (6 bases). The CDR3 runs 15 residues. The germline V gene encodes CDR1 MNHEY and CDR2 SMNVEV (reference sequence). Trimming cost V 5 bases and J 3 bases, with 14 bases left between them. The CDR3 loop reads CASSPVLQGYNEQFF. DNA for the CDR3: TGTGCCAGCAGTCCCGTCCTACAGGGCTACAATGAGCAGTTCTTC.

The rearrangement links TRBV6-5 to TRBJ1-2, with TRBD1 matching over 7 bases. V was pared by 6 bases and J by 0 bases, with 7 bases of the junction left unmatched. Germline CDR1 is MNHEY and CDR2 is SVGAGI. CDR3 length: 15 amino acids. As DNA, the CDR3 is TGTGCCAGCAGAGCTGACAGGGTGGCTAACTATGGCTACACCTTC. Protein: CASRADRVANYGYTF.